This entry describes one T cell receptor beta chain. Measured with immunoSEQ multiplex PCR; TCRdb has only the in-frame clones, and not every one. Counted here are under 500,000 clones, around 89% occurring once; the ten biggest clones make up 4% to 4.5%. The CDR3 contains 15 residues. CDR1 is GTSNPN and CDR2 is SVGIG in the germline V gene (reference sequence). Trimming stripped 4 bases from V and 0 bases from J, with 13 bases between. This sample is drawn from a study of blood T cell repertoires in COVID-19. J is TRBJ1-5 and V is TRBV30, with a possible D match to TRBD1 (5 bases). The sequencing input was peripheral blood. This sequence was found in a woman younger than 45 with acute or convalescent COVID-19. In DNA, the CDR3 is TGTGCCTGGACCCGCCGGGGGGTTAGCAATCAGCCCCAGCATTTT. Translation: CAWTRRGVSNQPQHF.